Listed below are T cell receptor beta chains from one sample, sequenced in a study of blood T cell repertoires in COVID-19. Profiling relied on immunoSEQ multiplex PCR, and the TCRdb table lists in-frame clones only, not all of them. The repertoire holds a few hundred thousand clones, roughly 81% seen once, with 5% to 8% in the top ten. Input material: PBMCs or T cells enriched from blood (not recorded which). Every receptor here comes from a woman between 45 and 65 years old who had been exposed to COVID-19. CDR3s include the opening cysteine and the closing phenylalanine or tryptophan. A D gene is named only where the DNA matches it firmly. Expanded clones get a size class; other rows say once, few or many, or leave the size out.

V	J	size	D	CDR3	DNA
TRBV9	TRBJ1-2	-	-	CASSVVPTPANYGYTF	TGTGCCAGCAGCGTAGTCCCCACACCTGCTAACTATGGCTACACCTTC
TRBV27	TRBJ2-7	-	TRBD2	CASSLREGRYEQYF	TGTGCCAGCAGTCTCCGGGAGGGAAGGTACGAGCAGTACTTC
TRBV5-7	TRBJ1-1	-	-	CASRPGLAGSNTEAFF	TGTGCCAGCAGACCGGGACTAGCGGGCTCAAACACTGAAGCTTTCTTT
TRBV25-1	TRBJ2-7	-	TRBD2	CASSVGLAGGPGYEQYF	TGTGCCAGCAGTGTCGGACTAGCGGGGGGGCCGGGCTACGAGCAGTACTTC
TRBV14	TRBJ2-7	-	TRBD2	CASSQRHPGLAGGPHYEQYF	TGTGCCAGCAGCCAGCGACATCCGGGACTAGCGGGGGGGCCCCATTACGAGCAGTACTTC
TRBV19	TRBJ1-2	-	-	CASSPDSFYGYTF	TGTGCCAGTAGTCCGGACTCTTTCTATGGCTACACCTTC
TRBV5-1	TRBJ2-3	-	-	CASSLVPPGGFTDTQYF	TGCGCCAGCAGCTTGGTCCCGCCTGGCGGTTTCACAGATACGCAGTATTTT
TRBV19	TRBJ2-7	-	TRBD1	CASSIDRQGSNEQYF	TGTGCCAGTAGTATAGACCGACAGGGAAGCAACGAGCAGTACTTC
TRBV24-1	TRBJ2-5	-	TRBD1	CATSDMGQGQETQYF	TGTGCCACCAGTGACATGGGACAGGGGCAAGAGACCCAGTACTTC
TRBV19	TRBJ2-3	-	TRBD1	CASSITGGSTDTQYF	TGTGCCAGTAGTATTACAGGGGGGAGCACAGATACGCAGTATTTT
TRBV18	TRBJ1-1	-	-	CASSPSAGAADEAFF	TGTGCCAGCTCACCAAGCGCAGGGGCAGCGGATGAAGCTTTCTTT
TRBV28	TRBJ2-1	-	-	CASSYSSSRSDNEQFF	TGTGCCAGCAGTTACTCTTCTAGCCGTTCCGACAATGAGCAGTTCTTC
TRBV18	TRBJ1-1	-	-	CASSTVVYTEAFF	TGTGCCAGCTCAACAGTAGTTTACACTGAAGCTTTCTTT
TRBV6-2/TRBV6-3	TRBJ2-7	few	-	CASSYVARGDEQYF	TGTGCCAGCAGTTACGTCGCCAGGGGGGACGAGCAGTACTTC
TRBV7-9	TRBJ1-3	-	-	CASSLAAGSGNTIYF	TGTGCCAGCAGCTTAGCCGCAGGGTCGGGAAACACCATATATTTT
TRBV28	TRBJ2-7	-	TRBD2	CASSWGGRVNEQYF	TGTGCCAGCAGCTGGGGAGGGAGAGTCAACGAGCAGTACTTC
TRBV28	TRBJ1-3	-	TRBD1	CASRRQTGGPVKSGNTIYF	TGTGCCAGCAGGAGACAGACAGGGGGGCCCGTAAAGTCTGGAAACACCATATATTTT
TRBV6-5	TRBJ1-5	-	-	CASSYAGEDQPQHF	TGTGCCAGCAGTTACGCGGGGGAGGATCAGCCCCAGCATTTT
TRBV4-3	TRBJ2-1	few	-	CASSQGPPSNEQFF	TGCGCCAGCAGCCAAGGTCCCCCCTCCAATGAGCAGTTCTTC
TRBV28	TRBJ2-7	-	-	CASSGPESYEQYF	TGTGCCAGCAGTGGTCCGGAGTCCTACGAGCAGTACTTC
TRBV5-1	TRBJ2-5	-	TRBD1	CASSLSGTGFGETQYF	TGCGCCAGCAGCTTGTCCGGGACAGGGTTTGGGGAGACCCAGTACTTC
TRBV9	TRBJ2-1	-	TRBD2	CASSDAPGTSVYNEQFF	TGTGCCAGCAGCGATGCCCCCGGGACTAGCGTTTACAATGAGCAGTTCTTC
TRBV5-1	TRBJ2-1	-	-	CASSGGTGPYNEQFF	TGCGCCAGCAGCGGGGGGACCGGCCCCTACAATGAGCAGTTCTTC
TRBV6-4	TRBJ2-3	-	-	CASSDARPWGHGRGSTDTQYF	TGTGCCAGCAGTGACGCACGGCCCTGGGGGCATGGAAGAGGGAGCACAGATACGCAGTATTTT
TRBV5-1	TRBJ2-2	once	-	CASSLADPSLGELFF	TGCGCCAGCAGCTTGGCTGATCCAAGCCTCGGGGAGCTGTTTTTT
TRBV5-4	TRBJ1-2	few	-	CASSLPGNPNYGYTF	TGTGCCAGCAGCTTGCCGGGGAACCCTAACTATGGCTACACCTTC
TRBV2	TRBJ1-1	once	-	CASSEWGRAEAFF	TGTGCCAGCAGTGAATGGGGCAGGGCTGAAGCTTTCTTT